These 13 T cell receptor beta chains originate from one sample sequenced in a study of cytomegalovirus exposure and HLA in healthy donors (dated by TCRdb to 2015 to 2018). Library preparation employed the immunoSEQ multiplex PCR assay. A mixture of 60 forward primers for TCR Vbeta segments and 13 reverse primers for TCR Jbeta segments was used in the multiplex PCR. TCRdb took over this immuneACCESS table, retaining in-frame rearrangements with V and J assigned. Such tables are incomplete; in checked studies, under half of the missing clones stem from an unresolved V gene, and the remainder is unexplained. Counted in this sample were fewer than 120,000 clones; just over 75% of them appeared once. The ten top clones hold under 15% of the sample. Sequenced material: PBMCs. Source of these receptors: a man aged 25 to 40 in good health and CMV-seropositive.

This chain's CDR3 is CATSRGRASENNEQFF. The CDR3 DNA reads as TGTGCCACCAGCAGGGGGAGGGCTAGCGAGAACAATGAGCAGTTCTTC. The genes are TRBV15 and TRBJ2-1; TRBD2 matches at 7 bases. With V trimmed by 3 bases and J by 5 bases, 10 bases remained unmatched. CDR1 LNHNV and CDR2 YYDKDF come from the germline V gene (reference sequence). The CDR3 length is 16 residues.

This clone has only one observation. The chain recombines TRBV30 with TRBJ2-7, with 8 bases fitting TRBD2. Germline V CDR1 and CDR2: GTSNPN, SVGIG (reference sequence). The V gene end was trimmed by 5 bases and the J gene end by 1 base; junction bases not matched to a gene: 7. CDR3 size: 14 residues. The CDR3 loop is CAWAQKRGSYEQYF. The CDR3 coding sequence is TGTGCCTGGGCCCAAAAGCGGGGGTCCTACGAGCAGTACTTC.

There are a few counts of this clone. The chain is built from TRBV27 and TRBJ2-7, with D possibly TRBD1 on 5 matching bases. The CDR3 is made up of 14 amino acids. Germline V CDR1 and CDR2: MNHEY, SMNVEV (reference sequence). Between the trimmed V and J ends, which lost 8 bases and 0 bases, there was a span of 14 bases. The CDR3 bases are TGTGCCAGCCGGACATCAGTTTCCTCCTACGAGCAGTACTTC. Translating gives CASRTSVSSYEQYF.

This clone was counted a few times. This chain uses TRBV15 with TRBJ2-7; a possible D gene is TRBD1 (6 bases). The V end was cut by 5 bases, the J end by 4 bases, with 21 bases between. CDR3 length equals 16 residues. Germline loops: CDR1 LNHNV, CDR2 YYDKDF (reference sequence). The CDR3 bases are TGTGCCACCAGCTCAACTAGAGGGGGAACCGGTTACGAGCAGTACTTC. This encodes CATSSTRGGTGYEQYF.

V is TRBV13 and J is TRBJ1-6; TRBD1 agrees at 7 bases. The V gene's germline CDR1 is PRHDT and CDR2 FYEKMQ (reference sequence). J was trimmed by 10 bases and V by 1 base; bases with no gene match: 7. The CDR3 spans 15 residues. The chain's CDR3 is CASSLAAGGWSPLHF. Here the CDR3 DNA reads TGTGCCAGCAGCTTAGCAGCAGGGGGATGGTCACCCCTCCACTTT.

The count of this clone is one. The chain employs TRBV6-1 and TRBJ2-5; 10 bases line up with TRBD2. The assigned J gene may be wrong: the sequence end matches TRBJ2-7 better. The CDR3 length is 14 residues. Germline values: CDR1 MNHNS, CDR2 SASEGT. CDR3 nucleotide sequence: TGTGCCAGCACCTGGACTAGCGGCTCCTACGAGCAGTACTTC. Its protein product is CASTWTSGSYEQYF.

The chain employs TRBV19 and TRBJ2-7; D not certain. The CDR3 spans 11 residues. Germline CDR1 and CDR2: LNHDA and SQIVND (reference sequence). The V and J ends lost 2 bases and 5 bases respectively, with 4 bases between them. The CDR3 sequence: CASSISDEQYF. The CDR3 coding sequence is TGTGCCAGTAGTATATCCGACGAGCAGTACTTC. The full variable domain, with the rest looked up from reference TRBV19 and TRBJ2-7, is DGGITQSPKYLFRKEGQNVTLSCEQNLNHDAMYWYRQDPGQGLRLIYYSQIVNDFQKGDIAEGYSVSREKKESFPLTVTSAQKNPTAFYLCASSISDEQYFGPGTRLTVT.

This clone came up a few times. This chain uses TRBV10-3 with TRBJ2-5, with a possible D match to TRBD1 (5 bases). This CDR3 contains 13 residues. The V end lost 10 bases, the J end lost 5 bases, and 17 bases lay between the germline ends. Germline V gives CDR1 ENHRY, CDR2 SYGVKD. The CDR3 is CATTGKASETQYF. CDR3 nucleotides: TGTGCCACCACAGGCAAAGCCTCTGAGACCCAGTACTTC.

The V call is TRBV6-1, the J call TRBJ2-3; D is ambiguous. V was cut by 0 bases and J by 2 bases, with 3 bases left in between. The CDR3 spans 13 residues. In germline, CDR1 is MNHNS, CDR2 SASEGT. This chain's CDR3 is CASSEALTDTQYF. The DNA of the CDR3 is TGTGCCAGCAGTGAAGCCCTCACAGATACGCAGTATTTT.

This sequence joins TRBV27 and TRBJ2-5, with 7 bases aligning to TRBD2. The DNA end is more similar to TRBJ2-7, so the J call may be wrong. The CDR3 is made up of 19 amino acids. Germline V gives CDR1 MNHEY, CDR2 SMNVEV (reference sequence). This CDR3 is CASSFKGSYGGGVSYEQYF. Written as DNA, the CDR3 is TGTGCCAGCAGTTTTAAGGGGAGCTATGGGGGGGGAGTTTCCTACGAGCAGTACTTC.

In its sample, this clone was seen a few times. The chain is built from TRBV7-6 and TRBJ1-4; unclear D gene. V gave up 2 bases and J gave up 3 bases, with 10 bases separating them. The length of the CDR3 is 15 residues. Germline-derived CDR1 and CDR2 are SGHVS and FNYEAQ. The CDR3 protein is CASSLNGGSNEKLFF. The CDR3, as DNA: TGTGCCAGCAGCTTAAACGGTGGTTCTAATGAAAAACTGTTTTTT.

The rearrangement links TRBV6-1 to TRBJ2-3, with TRBD1 matching 7 bases. Trimming cost V 6 bases and J 1 base; bases outside gene matches: 4. The CDR3 is made up of 14 amino acids. Germline-derived CDR1 and CDR2 are MNHNS and SASEGT. This CDR3 is CASRTGQGTDTQYF. CDR3 nucleotide sequence: TGTGCCAGCAGGACCGGACAGGGCACAGATACGCAGTATTTT.

The V and J genes are TRBV4-1 and TRBJ2-3, with D possibly matching TRBD2 (5 bases). The germline gives CDR1 MGHRA, CDR2 YSYEKL. V was shortened by 3 bases and J by 2 bases, with 21 bases between the two germline ends. The CDR3 spans 18 residues. The CDR3 is CASSHPHEVASTTDTQYF. The CDR3, as DNA: TGCGCCAGCAGCCACCCTCACGAGGTAGCGAGTACCACAGATACGCAGTATTTT.